The rows below give T cell receptor beta chains drawn from one sample of a study of shared clonotypes between healthy human individuals. Assay used: immunoSEQ multiplex PCR; TCRdb lists only in-frame clones, some missing. The table lists approximately 510,000 clones, about four fifths of them singletons, with under 15% in the top ten. The sequenced material came from PBMCs. Receptor source: a woman aged 35 to 49 in good health. Some clones in this sample may be carry-over from other donors' samples. Both conserved end residues are part of each CDR3. A D gene is named only where the DNA matches it firmly. Not all rows give a size; the values are once, few, many and, for expanded clones, a class.

d_call j_call v_call clone_size cdr3_aa cdr3_nt
- TRBJ1-1 TRBV19 - CASSIGMNTEAFF TGTGCCAGTAGTATCGGGATGAACACTGAAGCTTTCTTT
- TRBJ2-5 TRBV5-1 - CASGRMSQETQYF TGCGCCAGCGGCCGTATGTCTCAAGAGACCCAGTACTTC
TRBD1 TRBJ1-2 TRBV5-4 once CASSWGQGSTYGYTF TGTGCCAGCAGCTGGGGACAGGGGTCGACATATGGCTACACCTTC
TRBD1 TRBJ2-7 TRBV7-2 - CASSFATPGQGSYEQYF TGTGCCAGCAGCTTCGCGACTCCGGGACAGGGGTCGTACGAGCAGTACTTC
TRBD1 TRBJ2-7 TRBV7-8 - CASSLYMGQAAYEQYF TGTGCCAGCAGCTTATATATGGGACAGGCAGCCTACGAGCAGTACTTC
TRBD1 TRBJ2-5 TRBV7-7 - CASSLGGQGQETQYF TGTGCCAGCAGCTTAGGCGGACAGGGTCAAGAGACCCAGTACTTC
TRBD2 TRBJ2-2 TRBV11-3 - CASSLGLVGGGELFF TGTGCCAGCAGCCTTGGACTAGTGGGTGGCGGGGAGCTGTTTTTT
TRBD2 TRBJ2-2 TRBV14 - CASSQESGIDTGELFF TGTGCCAGCAGCCAAGAGAGCGGGATCGACACCGGGGAGCTGTTTTTT
- TRBJ2-1 TRBV5-1 - CASSPGLTYNEQFF TGCGCCAGCAGCCCGGGACTGACGTACAATGAGCAGTTCTTC
- TRBJ2-7 TRBV5-1 - CASSRTGDYEQYF TGCGCCAGCAGCCGGACGGGGGACTACGAGCAGTACTTC
- TRBJ2-3 TRBV7-3 - CASSLRRTDTQYF TGTGCCAGCAGCTTACGGCGCACAGATACGCAGTATTTT
TRBD1 TRBJ2-7 TRBV30 - CAWHNRGYEQYF TGTGCCTGGCATAACAGGGGCTACGAGCAGTACTTC
TRBD1 TRBJ2-1 TRBV5-8 few CASSFYGGQGGYEQFF TGTGCCAGCAGCTTTTATGGGGGACAGGGAGGCTATGAGCAGTTCTTC
TRBD1 TRBJ2-3 TRBV10-3 - CAISEGGGDTQYF TGTGCCATCAGTGAAGGGGGCGGGGATACGCAGTATTTT
TRBD1 TRBJ2-7 TRBV28 - CASSTPVFTGTGANEQYF TGTGCCAGCAGTACCCCTGTTTTTACAGGGACAGGGGCCAACGAGCAGTACTTC
- TRBJ2-7 TRBV5-1 - CASNKGGEAYEQYF TGCGCCAGCAACAAAGGGGGGGAAGCCTACGAGCAGTACTTC
- TRBJ2-3 TRBV18 - CASSPLGLTHTDTQYF TGTGCCAGCTCACCACTTGGACTAACACACACAGATACGCAGTATTTT
TRBD2 TRBJ2-5 TRBV19 - CASAPLAAGETQYF TGTGCCAGCGCGCCCCTAGCGGCGGGGGAGACCCAGTACTTC
TRBD2 TRBJ2-5 TRBV19 - CASSIPRGSGRIQETQYF TGTGCCAGTAGTATACCGCGGGGTAGCGGGAGGATTCAAGAGACCCAGTACTTC
TRBD1 TRBJ1-1 TRBV18 - CASSPTGQGAVDTEAFF TGTGCCAGCTCACCAACGGGACAGGGGGCGGTGGACACTGAAGCTTTCTTT
TRBD2 TRBJ2-5 TRBV5-1 - CASSLGGGTDETQYF TGCGCCAGCAGCTTGGGCGGGGGGACGGATGAGACCCAGTACTTC
TRBD2 TRBJ2-1 TRBV2 - CASSGTSGRRRNEQFF TGTGCCAGCAGTGGGACTAGCGGTCGGAGAAGGAATGAGCAGTTCTTC
- TRBJ1-1 TRBV18 - CATTTGGGGTEAFF TGTGCCACGACCACCGGGGGTGGCGGCACTGAAGCTTTCTTT
- TRBJ1-5 TRBV7-2 - CASSLVRSSNQPQHF TGTGCCAGCAGCTTAGTTCGAAGTAGCAATCAGCCCCAGCATTTT
- TRBJ2-7 TRBV6-6 - CASRPRDINYEQYF TGTGCCAGCAGGCCCCGGGACATCAACTACGAGCAGTACTTC
TRBD1 TRBJ1-1 TRBV9 - CASSVRGKVGGEDTEAFF TGTGCCAGCAGCGTGAGAGGGAAAGTAGGGGGCGAGGACACTGAAGCTTTCTTT
- TRBJ1-2 TRBV5-6 - CASSLLGKQGNGYTF TGTGCCAGCAGCTTGTTAGGGAAACAGGGTAATGGCTACACCTTC
- TRBJ2-1 TRBV9 - CASTGGLMTRGEQFF TGTGCCAGCACTGGCGGCCTGATGACCCGGGGTGAGCAGTTCTTC
- TRBJ2-6 TRBV5-1 - CASSSGNSGANVLTF TGCGCCAGCAGCTCGGGGAACTCTGGGGCCAACGTCCTGACTTTC
TRBD2 TRBJ2-3 TRBV25-1 few CASTGTSGRARTDTQYF TGTGCCAGCACCGGGACTAGCGGGAGGGCCCGCACAGATACGCAGTATTTT
- TRBJ2-3 TRBV18 - CASSPPGTGVTQYF TGTGCCAGCTCACCACCCGGGACCGGAGTTACGCAGTATTTT
- TRBJ2-7 TRBV7-8 - CASSLQRRLAEPFYEQYF TGTGCCAGCAGCTTGCAGCGCAGGTTAGCGGAGCCCTTTTACGAGCAGTACTTC
TRBD1 TRBJ2-5 TRBV30 - CAWDRGLFETQYF TGTGCCTGGGACAGGGGGCTTTTCGAGACCCAGTACTTC
- TRBJ2-7 TRBV28 - CASSLGGPSTYEQYF TGTGCCAGCAGCCTGGGGGGACCGTCGACCTACGAGCAGTACTTC
- TRBJ2-5 TRBV30 once CAWSVGAVAQETQYF TGTGCCTGGAGTGTAGGGGCAGTAGCACAAGAGACCCAGTACTTC
- TRBJ1-1 TRBV28 - CASIQQGTEAFF TGTGCCAGCATCCAACAGGGAACTGAAGCTTTCTTT
TRBD2 TRBJ2-2 TRBV14 - CASSYREASGTGELFF TGTGCCAGCAGCTATAGGGAGGCTAGCGGGACCGGGGAGCTGTTTTTT
TRBD1 TRBJ1-1 TRBV10-2 once CASRTGGGNTEAFF TGCGCCAGCAGGACAGGGGGCGGGAACACTGAAGCTTTCTTT
- TRBJ1-5 TRBV6-1 - CASSEDSINQPQHF TGTGCCAGCAGTGAAGACAGCATCAATCAGCCCCAGCATTTT
TRBD1 TRBJ2-2 TRBV7-3 few CASSRDRANTGELFF TGTGCCAGCAGCCGGGACAGGGCGAACACCGGGGAGCTGTTTTTT
TRBD1 TRBJ1-1 TRBV18 - CASSPGTGVGTEAFF TGTGCCAGCTCACCAGGGACAGGGGTGGGTACTGAAGCTTTCTTT
- TRBJ2-1 TRBV7-2 - CASSPTVFLGSYNEQFF TGTGCCAGCAGTCCGACCGTTTTCCTGGGCTCCTACAATGAGCAGTTCTTC
- TRBJ1-2 TRBV10-3 - CASMLTGGGGYTF TGTGCCAGCATGCTCACGGGGGGCGGTGGCTACACCTTC
- TRBJ2-2 TRBV6-6 - CASSKTTEPSGELFF TGTGCCAGCAGTAAAACGACTGAACCCTCCGGGGAGCTGTTTTTT
- TRBJ2-1 TRBV2 - CASTGTLTYNEQFF TGTGCCAGCACCGGGACCCTCACCTACAATGAGCAGTTCTTC
- TRBJ2-5 TRBV6-5 - CASSGQSRGTQYF TGTGCCAGCAGCGGACAGTCACGGGGGACCCAGTACTTC
- TRBJ2-2 TRBV28 - CATQRDFTGELFF TGTGCCACCCAAAGGGACTTCACCGGGGAGCTGTTTTTT
- TRBJ1-2 TRBV28 once CASSPRGAGYTF TGTGCCAGCAGCCCTAGGGGGGCTGGCTACACCTTC
- TRBJ2-1 TRBV7-9 - CASSSRSQMQFF TGTGCCAGCAGCTCTAGGTCGCAGATGCAGTTCTTC
- TRBJ2-2 TRBV11-3 - CASSTQPRGTGELFF TGTGCCAGCAGCACCCAACCAAGGGGCACCGGGGAGCTGTTTTTT
- TRBJ2-7 TRBV27 - CASSLNGVGDEQYF TGTGCCAGCAGTTTGAATGGGGTCGGGGACGAGCAGTACTTC
- TRBJ2-7 TRBV7-6 - CASSLGPSGEQYF TGTGCCAGCAGCCTGGGGCCTAGTGGGGAGCAGTACTTC
- TRBJ2-3 TRBV28 - CASRESGGRDTQYF TGTGCCAGCAGGGAGAGTGGGGGTAGAGATACGCAGTATTTT
TRBD2 TRBJ2-7 TRBV10-3 - CAILAGEGVYEQYF TGTGCCATCTTGGCGGGAGAAGGAGTCTACGAGCAGTACTTC
- TRBJ2-3 TRBV28 - CASKLSGDTQYF TGTGCCAGCAAGTTGTCTGGGGATACGCAGTATTTT
- TRBJ2-5 TRBV28 - CASGKIRGYQETQYF TGTGCCAGCGGGAAAATTCGAGGGTACCAAGAGACCCAGTACTTC